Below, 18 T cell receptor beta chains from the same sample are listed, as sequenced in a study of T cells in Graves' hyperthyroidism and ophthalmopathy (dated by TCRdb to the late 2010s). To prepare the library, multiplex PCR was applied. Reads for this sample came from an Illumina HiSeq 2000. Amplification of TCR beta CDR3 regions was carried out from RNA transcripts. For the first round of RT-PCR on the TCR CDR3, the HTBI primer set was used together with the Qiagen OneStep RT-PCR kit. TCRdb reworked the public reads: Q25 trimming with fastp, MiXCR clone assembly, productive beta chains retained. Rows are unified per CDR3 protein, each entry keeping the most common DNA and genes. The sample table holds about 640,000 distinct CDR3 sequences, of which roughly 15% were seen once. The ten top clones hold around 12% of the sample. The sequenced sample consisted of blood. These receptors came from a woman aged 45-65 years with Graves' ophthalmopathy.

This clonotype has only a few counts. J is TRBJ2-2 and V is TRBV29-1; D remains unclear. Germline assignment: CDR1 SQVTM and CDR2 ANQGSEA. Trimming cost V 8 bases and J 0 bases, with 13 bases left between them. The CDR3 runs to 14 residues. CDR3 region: CSSRGEANTGELFF. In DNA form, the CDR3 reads TGCAGCTCCCGCGGAGAGGCGAACACCGGGGAGCTGTTTTTT.

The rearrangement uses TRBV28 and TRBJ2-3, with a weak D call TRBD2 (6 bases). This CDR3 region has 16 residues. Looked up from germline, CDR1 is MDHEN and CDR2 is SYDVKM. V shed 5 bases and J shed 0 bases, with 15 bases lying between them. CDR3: CASSDWRATSTDTQYF. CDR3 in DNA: TGTGCCAGCAGTGACTGGAGGGCAACTAGCACAGATACGCAGTATTTT.

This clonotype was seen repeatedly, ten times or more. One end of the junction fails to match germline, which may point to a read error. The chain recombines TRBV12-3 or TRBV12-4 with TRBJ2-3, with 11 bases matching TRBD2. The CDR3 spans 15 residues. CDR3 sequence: CASSLAGGSTDTQYF. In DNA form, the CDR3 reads TGTGCCAGCAGTCTAGCGGGAGGTTCGACAGATACGCAGTATTTT.

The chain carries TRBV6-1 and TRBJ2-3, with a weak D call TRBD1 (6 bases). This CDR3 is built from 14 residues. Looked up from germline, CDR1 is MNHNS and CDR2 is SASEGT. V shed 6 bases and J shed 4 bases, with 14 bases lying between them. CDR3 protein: CASRTGSLSDTQYF. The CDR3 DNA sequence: TGTGCCAGCAGAACAGGGTCGTTGTCAGATACGCAGTATTTT.

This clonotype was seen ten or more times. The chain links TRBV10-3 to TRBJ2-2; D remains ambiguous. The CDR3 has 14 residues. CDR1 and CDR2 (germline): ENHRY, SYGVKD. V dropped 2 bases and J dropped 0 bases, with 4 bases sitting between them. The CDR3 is CAISEQSNTGELFF. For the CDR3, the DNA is TGTGCCATCAGTGAGCAATCGAACACCGGGGAGCTGTTTTTT.

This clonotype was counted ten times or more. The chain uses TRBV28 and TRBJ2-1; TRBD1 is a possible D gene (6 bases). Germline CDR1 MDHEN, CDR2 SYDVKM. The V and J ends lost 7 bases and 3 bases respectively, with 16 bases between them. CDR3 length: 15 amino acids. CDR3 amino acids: CASTPRQEYYNEQFF. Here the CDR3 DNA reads TGTGCCAGCACTCCCAGACAGGAGTACTACAATGAGCAGTTCTTC.

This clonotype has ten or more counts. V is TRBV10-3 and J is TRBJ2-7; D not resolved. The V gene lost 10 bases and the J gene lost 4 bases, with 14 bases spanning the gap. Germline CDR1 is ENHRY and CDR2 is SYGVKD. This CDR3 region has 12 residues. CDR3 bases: TGTGCCACCTCCCAGTCCCAATACGAGCAGTACTTC. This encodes CATSQSQYEQYF.

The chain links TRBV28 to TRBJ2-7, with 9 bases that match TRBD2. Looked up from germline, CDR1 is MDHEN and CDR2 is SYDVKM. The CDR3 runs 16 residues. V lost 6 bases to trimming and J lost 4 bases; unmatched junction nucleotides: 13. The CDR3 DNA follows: TGTGCCAGCAGCCAAGACTCTAGCGGGGATGAGTACGAGCAGTACTTC. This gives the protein CASSQDSSGDEYEQYF.

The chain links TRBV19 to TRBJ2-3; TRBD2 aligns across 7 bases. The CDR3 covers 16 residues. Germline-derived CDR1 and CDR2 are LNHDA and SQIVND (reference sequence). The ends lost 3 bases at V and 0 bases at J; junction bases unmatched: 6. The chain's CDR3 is CASSMVAGASTDTQYF. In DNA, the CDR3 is TGTGCCAGTAGTATGGTGGCGGGAGCTAGCACAGATACGCAGTATTTT.

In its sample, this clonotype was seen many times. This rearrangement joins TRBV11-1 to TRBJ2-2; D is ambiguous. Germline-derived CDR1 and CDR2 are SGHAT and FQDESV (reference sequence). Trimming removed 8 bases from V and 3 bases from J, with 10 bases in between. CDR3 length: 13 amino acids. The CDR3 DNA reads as TGTGCCAGCCTCAGAACGGACACCGGGGAGCTGTTTTTT. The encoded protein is CASLRTDTGELFF.

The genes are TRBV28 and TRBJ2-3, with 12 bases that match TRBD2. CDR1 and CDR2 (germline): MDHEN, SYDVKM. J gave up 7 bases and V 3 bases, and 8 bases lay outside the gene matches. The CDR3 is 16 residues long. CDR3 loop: CASSFGLAGGPYTQYF. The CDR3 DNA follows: TGTGCCAGCAGTTTTGGGCTAGCGGGGGGGCCGTATACGCAGTATTTT.

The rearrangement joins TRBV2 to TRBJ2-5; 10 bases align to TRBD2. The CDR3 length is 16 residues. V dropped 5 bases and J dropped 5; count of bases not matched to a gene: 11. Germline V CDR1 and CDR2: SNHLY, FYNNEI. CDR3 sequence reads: CASSSPAGGPGETQYF. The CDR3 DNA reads TGTGCCAGCAGTTCCCCAGCGGGAGGGCCTGGGGAGACCCAGTACTTC.

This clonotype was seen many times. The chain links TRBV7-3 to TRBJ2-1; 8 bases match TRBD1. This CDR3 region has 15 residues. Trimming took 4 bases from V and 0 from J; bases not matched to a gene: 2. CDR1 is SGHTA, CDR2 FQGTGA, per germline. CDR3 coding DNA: TGTGCCAGCAGCTACGACAGGGGCTCCTACAATGAGCAGTTCTTC. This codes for CASSYDRGSYNEQFF.

The CDR3 nucleotides are TGCAGTGCTAGAGTCCTATCAGGGACGGCAGATACGCAGTATTTT. It specifies CSARVLSGTADTQYF. The V and J genes are TRBV20-1 and TRBJ2-3; the D gene could be TRBD1 or TRBD2 (5 bases each). Trimming shortened V by 1 base and J by 4 bases, and 15 bases separated the two germline ends. Per germline, CDR1 DFQATT and CDR2 SNEGSKA (reference sequence). There are 15 residues in the CDR3.

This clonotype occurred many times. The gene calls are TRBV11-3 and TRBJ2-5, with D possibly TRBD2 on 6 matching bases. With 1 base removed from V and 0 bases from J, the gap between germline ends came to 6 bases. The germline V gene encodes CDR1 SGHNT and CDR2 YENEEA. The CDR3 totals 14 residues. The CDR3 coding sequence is TGTGCCAGCAGCTTAGGGGGGGACCAAGAGACCCAGTACTTC. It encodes CASSLGGDQETQYF.

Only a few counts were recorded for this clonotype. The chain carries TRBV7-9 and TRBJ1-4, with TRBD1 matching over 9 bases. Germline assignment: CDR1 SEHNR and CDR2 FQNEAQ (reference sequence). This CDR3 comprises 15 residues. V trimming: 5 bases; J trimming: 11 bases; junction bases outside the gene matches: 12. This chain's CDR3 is CASSPSGTGSQKLFF. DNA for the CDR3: TGTGCCAGCAGCCCTTCCGGGACAGGGTCACAGAAACTGTTTTTT. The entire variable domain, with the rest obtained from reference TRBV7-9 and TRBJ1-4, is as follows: DTGVSQNPRHKITKRGQNVTFRCDPISEHNRLYWYRQTLGQGPEFLTYFQNEAQLEKSRLLSDRFSAERPKGSFSTLEIQRTEQGDSAMYLCASSPSGTGSQKLFFGSGTQLSVL.

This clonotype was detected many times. The CDR3 is CASSGIASSYEQYF. CDR3 DNA sequence: TGTGCCAGCAGCGGGATAGCGTCCTCCTACGAGCAGTACTTC. The V and J genes are TRBV7-2 and TRBJ2-7; weak D call: TRBD2 (5 bases). The ends were cut back, 5 bases at V and 0 bases at J, with 11 bases in the middle. This CDR3 is built from 14 residues. Germline values: CDR1 SGHTA, CDR2 FQGNSA.

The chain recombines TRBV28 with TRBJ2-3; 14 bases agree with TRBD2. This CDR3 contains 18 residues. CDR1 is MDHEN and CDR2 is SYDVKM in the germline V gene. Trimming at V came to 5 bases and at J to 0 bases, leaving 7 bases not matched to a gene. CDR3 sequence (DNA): TGTGCCAGCAGTAGACTAGCGGGAGGGCCCCCGAGCACAGATACGCAGTATTTT. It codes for CASSRLAGGPPSTDTQYF.